The 24 T cell receptor beta chains below were found in one sample sequenced in a study of read filtering for tumor transcriptome and immune sequencing (dated by TCRdb to 2018 to 2021). Sequencing was performed on an Illumina HiSeq 4000. TCR libraries were constructed from approximately 360 ng RNA using the Immunoverse kit, and molecular barcoded adaptors covering alpha/delta and beta/gamma chains were employed. TCRdb trimmed the raw reads at Q25, called clones with MiXCR and kept productive beta chains. CDR3 protein duplicates are merged, each entry listing the most common genes and DNA. Here the sample has 40,000 or so distinct CDR3 sequences; 12% occur a single time. Together, the top ten hold about 35% of the sample. The sample consisted of a population of CD138-negative cells sorted from bone marrow. The cell subset or site label on this specimen signifies: bone marrow mononuclear cells depleted of CD138+ plasma/myeloma cells by negative magnetic selection. The source of these receptors is a donor over 35 with multiple myeloma.

On this clonotype itself: The conserved phenylalanine or tryptophan is not found at the CDR3 terminus, so this likely reflects a read error. The CDR3 region has the DNA TGTGCCAGCAGTCGACAGGGGGACCAGCCCCAGCATCTT. Protein sequence: CASSRQGDQPQHL. This chain links TRBV12-3 or TRBV12-4 with TRBJ1-5; 9 bases are a match to TRBD1. Trimming took 5 bases from V and 7 from J; bases not matched to a gene: 3. This CDR3 contains 13 residues.

This clonotype was observed many times. V gene TRBV6-1 combines with J gene TRBJ2-5, with 7 bases identical to TRBD2. CDR1 and CDR2 from the germline V gene are MNHNS and SASEGT. This CDR3 spans 14 amino acids. J was trimmed by 5 bases and V by 4 bases; bases with no gene match: 7. The CDR3 region has the DNA TGTGCCAGCAGTGGGGGAGGGATAGTGGAGACCCAGTACTTC. Protein sequence: CASSGGGIVETQYF.

This clonotype was picked up a small number of times. A read error is possible here, since a much larger clone lies one base away. The chain recombines TRBV27 with TRBJ2-5; 11 positions agree with TRBD2. The CDR3 spans 14 residues. From germline, CDR1 is MNHEY and CDR2 SMNVEV (reference sequence). V shed 4 bases, J shed 7 bases, and the junction held 5 bases outside the gene matches. Here the CDR3 reads CASSSLAGGVTQYF. The CDR3 nucleotides read TGTGCCAGCAGTTCCCTAGCGGGGGGCGTGACCCAGTACTTC.

This clonotype has a count of ten or more. The chain carries TRBV19 and TRBJ2-7; maybe TRBD1 (6 bases). Trimming took 4 bases from V and 2 from J, leaving 12 bases between them. CDR3 length equals 14 residues. The germline CDR1 and CDR2 sequences are LNHDA and SQIVND (reference sequence). The CDR3 DNA is TGTGCCAGTAGTACCCGACAGGCGACCTACGAGCAGTACTTC. It specifies CASSTRQATYEQYF.

This clonotype was detected ten times or more. V is TRBV5-4 and J is TRBJ2-3, with 8 bases lining up with TRBD2. Germline trimming cut 1 base from V and 3 bases from J; bases unmatched to any gene: 7. This CDR3 comprises 16 residues. The V gene's germline CDR1 is SGHNT and CDR2 YYREEE (reference sequence). Here the CDR3 reads CASSLKRGGLTDTQYF. CDR3 DNA sequence: TGTGCCAGCAGCTTGAAACGGGGGGGCCTGACAGATACGCAGTATTTT.

This clonotype was counted ten times or more. V is TRBV20-1 and J is TRBJ2-3, with D possibly called TRBD1 or TRBD2 (5 bases each). The CDR3 loop spans 12 amino acids. Germline V gene data show CDR1 as DFQATT and CDR2 as SNEGSKA (reference sequence). V was cut by 2 bases and J by 4 bases, with 7 bases left in between. CDR3 nucleotides: TGCAGTGCTAGACTGGGGGCAGATACGCAGTATTTT. It yields the protein CSARLGADTQYF.

This clonotype was detected a few times. A single base separates this from a much larger clone, so it may be a read error. V is TRBV28 and J is TRBJ1-2, with 9 positions matching TRBD1. The CDR3 runs 15 residues. Trimming removed 6 bases from V and 8 bases from J; junction bases left unmatched: 13. Germline assignment: CDR1 MDHEN and CDR2 SYDVKM. CDR3 sequence: CASRSNWDRAKGYTF. DNA of the CDR3: TGTGCCAGCAGGTCTAATTGGGACAGGGCGAAGGGCTACACCTTC.

There are many counts of this clonotype. The rearrangement uses TRBV5-1 and TRBJ2-7; 7 bases line up with TRBD1. Germline CDR1 and CDR2: SGHRS and YFSETQ. V was pared by 0 bases and J by 6 bases, with 3 bases of the junction left unmatched. CDR3 length: 13 residues. The CDR3 DNA reads TGCGCCAGCAGCTTGGACAGGGGAGCCGAGCAGTACTTC. The encoded protein is CASSLDRGAEQYF. Supplemented by reference TRBV5-1 and TRBJ2-7, the full variable domain reads KAGVTQTPRYLIKTRGQQVTLSCSPISGHRSVSWYQQTPGQGLQFLFEYFSETQRNKGNFPGRFSGRQFSNSRSEMNVSTLELGDSALYLCASSLDRGAEQYFGPGTRLTVT.

This clonotype showed up many times. The chain combines TRBV6-6 with TRBJ2-5; the D gene is possibly TRBD1 (7 bases). V was clipped by 8 bases and J by 5 bases, with 15 bases between them. The length of the CDR3 is 13 residues. Germline CDR1 MNHNY, CDR2 SVGAGI (reference sequence). This CDR3 is CASGQAGRETQYF. The DNA of the CDR3 is TGTGCCAGCGGACAGGCTGGGAGGGAGACCCAGTACTTC.

This clonotype was seen a handful of times. Possible read error: a much larger clone is one base away. The V and J genes are TRBV11-3 and TRBJ1-2, with 7 bases fitting TRBD1. The CDR3 is made up of 14 amino acids. Germline V lookup: CDR1 SGHNT, CDR2 YENEEA. The CDR3 nucleotides are TGTGCCGGCAGCCTGGGACAGCTTACCGATGGCTACACCTTC. Protein: CAGSLGQLTDGYTF.

This clonotype is medium-sized. V is TRBV7-9 and J is TRBJ1-6; TRBD1 matches at 9 bases. Germline V gene data show CDR1 as SEHNR and CDR2 as FQNEAQ (reference sequence). This CDR3 contains 17 residues. V shed 5 bases, J shed 4 bases, and the junction held 9 bases outside the gene matches. The CDR3: CASSPLQGALYNSPLHF. CDR3 sequence (DNA): TGTGCCAGCAGCCCGCTACAGGGGGCCCTTTATAATTCACCCCTCCACTTT.

This clonotype was observed many times. The rearrangement uses TRBV6-2 or TRBV6-3 and TRBJ1-2, with D hard to call. CDR3 length equals 14 residues. Germline V gene sequence: CDR1 MNHEY, CDR2 SVGEGT. Trimming left V 2 bases short and J 4 bases short, with 11 bases between. CDR3 region: CASSYEGDGYGYTF. As DNA, the CDR3 is TGTGCCAGCAGTTACGAGGGAGACGGCTATGGCTACACCTTC.

This clonotype was counted many times. A far larger clone is off by one base, so a read error is likely. This chain joins TRBV12-3 or TRBV12-4 and TRBJ1-2; D uncertain. The CDR3 consists of 13 residues. The CDR3 nucleotides read TGTGCCAGCAGTTCCGGAGGGATCTATTGCTACACCTTC. Protein: CASSSGGIYCYTF.

There are many counts of this clonotype. The rearrangement joins TRBV19 to TRBJ2-1; D is unresolved. CDR1 is LNHDA, CDR2 SQIVND, per germline (reference sequence). V dropped 8 bases and J dropped 0 bases, with 8 bases sitting between them. The CDR3 has 13 amino acids. The CDR3 sequence: CASAMASYNEQFF. The CDR3 nucleotides read TGTGCCAGTGCTATGGCCTCCTACAATGAGCAGTTCTTC.

Worth noting for this clonotype: This may stem from a read error, because a much larger clone lies one nucleotide away. The chain couples TRBV11-2 to TRBJ2-7; 11 nucleotides match TRBD1. The length of the CDR3 is 14 residues. Germline V gives CDR1 SGHAT, CDR2 FQNNGV. This CDR3 reads CAGSTGTGGYEQYF. The CDR3, as DNA: TGTGCCGGCAGCACCGGGACAGGGGGCTACGAGCAGTACTTC.

This clonotype was counted ten times or more. This chain uses TRBV29-1 with TRBJ2-2; weak D call: TRBD1 (6 bases). The V end was cut by 3 bases, the J end by 1 base, with 6 bases between. The length of the CDR3 is 13 residues. The V gene's germline CDR1 is SQVTM and CDR2 ANQGSEA. Here the CDR3 DNA reads TGCAGCGTTGAGACAGGGAACACCGGGGAGCTGTTTTTT. This codes for CSVETGNTGELFF.

V is TRBV11-2 and J is TRBJ1-4, with TRBD1 identical over 10 bases. Germline V CDR1 and CDR2: SGHAT, FQNNGV. The CDR3 loop spans 14 amino acids. With V trimmed by 5 bases and J by 8 bases, 5 bases remained unmatched. The DNA of the CDR3 is TGTGCCAGCAGCACCGGACAGGGGGACGAAAAACTGTTTTTT. Its translation is CASSTGQGDEKLFF. The full variable domain, completed using reference TRBV11-2 and TRBJ1-4, is EAGVAQSPRYKIIEKRQSVAFWCNPISGHATLYWYQQILGQGPKLLIQFQNNGVVDDSQLPKDRFSAERLKGVDSTLKIQPAKLEDSAVYLCASSTGQGDEKLFFGSGTQLSVL.

This clonotype was observed many times. The chain carries TRBV20-1 and TRBJ2-5; 8 bases match TRBD2. CDR3 length equals 15 residues. Germline V lookup: CDR1 DFQATT, CDR2 SNEGSKA (reference sequence). V was clipped by 0 bases and J by 3 bases; unmatched bases: 6. CDR3 bases: TGCAGTGCTAGAGACCCGAGGACTAGCAAAGAGACCCAGTACTTC. Protein product: CSARDPRTSKETQYF.

By share of the sample, this clonotype is medium-sized (0.01 to 0.1%). The rearrangement uses TRBV29-1 and TRBJ2-3, with a possible D match to TRBD2 (6 bases). This CDR3 region has 15 residues. Looked up from germline, CDR1 is SQVTM and CDR2 is ANQGSEA. V shed 3 bases and J shed 2 bases, with 15 bases lying between them. CDR3 DNA: TGCAGCGTTGATGGGTTGGGGGGACTCACAGATACGCAGTATTTT. Protein: CSVDGLGGLTDTQYF.

This clonotype turned up a few times. The chain couples TRBV7-9 to TRBJ2-7; 15 bases map to TRBD2. Germline loops: CDR1 SEHNR, CDR2 FQNEAQ (reference sequence). The CDR3 spans 18 residues. Unmatched junction bases numbered 12, after V lost 5 bases and J lost 4 bases. The CDR3 is CASSTGTSGGTFRYEQYF. The CDR3 DNA reads as TGTGCCAGCAGCACGGGGACTAGCGGGGGGACTTTCAGGTACGAGCAGTACTTC.

This clonotype was detected ten times or more. One junction end does not reproduce the germline sequence, and a read error may be involved. The chain uses TRBV7-7 and TRBJ1-1, with D perhaps TRBD1 (5 bases). Germline V lookup: CDR1 SSHAT, CDR2 FNYEAQ (reference sequence). This CDR3 has 13 amino acids. CDR3 in DNA: TGTGCTAGCAGCTCGACAGAATACACTGAAGCTTTCTTT. Amino acids: CASSSTEYTEAFF.

This clonotype has a handful of counts. The V and J genes are TRBV4-1 and TRBJ1-3; D gene uncertain. This CDR3 is 14 amino acids long. The germline V gene has CDR1 MGHRA and CDR2 YSYEKL. The germline V and J ends were trimmed by 6 bases and 0 bases, with 9 bases remaining between them. This chain's CDR3 is CASSFGGSGNTIYF. The CDR3 DNA follows: TGCGCCAGCAGTTTCGGAGGCTCTGGAAACACCATATATTTT.

The table lists this clonotype with a count of one. A read error is possible here, since a much larger clone lies one base away. The genes are TRBV7-2 and TRBJ1-5; D is undetermined. CDR3 size: 14 residues. Germline V CDR1 and CDR2: SGHTA, FQGNSA. The DNA of the CDR3 is TGTGCCAGCAGCTTAGAAGCCGGGAATCGGCCCCAGCATTTT. Translated: CASSLEAGNRPQHF.

About this clonotype: Since a much larger clone is just one base distant, this may be a read error. The chain joins TRBV20-1 to TRBJ2-7, with D uncertain. V was trimmed by 4 bases and J by 2 bases, leaving 18 bases between them. CDR3 length equals 15 residues. The germline V gene encodes CDR1 DFQATT and CDR2 SNEGSKA (reference sequence). CDR3 amino acids: CSAKPGRGKAYEQYF. The CDR3 DNA reads as TGCAGTGCTAAGCCCGGGCGCGGCAAGGCCTACGAGCAGTACTTC.